One and the same sample provided the 14 T cell receptor beta chains below, sequenced in a study of OX40 agonist ivuxolimab in advanced cancers. Receptor amplification or capture employed the immunoSEQ multiplex PCR assay. TCRdb holds this immuneACCESS table with in-frame rearrangements only. Some clones are missing; in checked studies, unresolved V genes explain under half, and the rest has no known cause. This sample lists tens of thousands of clones; roughly 87% were detected once. Of the sample, roughly 1.3% falls within the top ten clones. This specimen was CD4+ or CD8+ T cells sorted from blood, taken in a trial of the OX40 agonist ivuxolimab. Receptor source: an adult with an advanced solid tumor such as melanoma, head and neck, liver or kidney cancer.

V usage is TRBV4-2 and J usage is TRBJ2-5, with D perhaps TRBD1 or TRBD2 (5 bases each). There are 18 residues in the CDR3. Germline V gene lookup returns CDR1 LGHNA and CDR2 YNFKEQ. Trimming cost V 2 bases and J 1 base, with 20 bases left between them. This chain's CDR3 is CASSQRGPGRGPQETQYF. Written as DNA, the CDR3 is TGTGCCAGCAGCCAAAGGGGACCCGGAAGAGGCCCCCAAGAGACCCAGTACTTC.

The chain combines TRBV7-2 with TRBJ1-2, with D perhaps matching TRBD1 (5 bases). CDR1 is SGHTA and CDR2 is FQGNSA in the germline V gene. This CDR3 has 15 residues. The V and J ends lost 4 bases and 4 bases respectively, with 16 bases between them. CDR3 sequence reads: CASSSRDGVFYGYTF. CDR3 DNA: TGTGCCAGCAGCTCCCGGGACGGGGTATTCTATGGCTACACCTTC.

The J gene is TRBJ1-5, the V gene TRBV7-2; D is possibly TRBD1 (6 bases). The germline gives CDR1 SGHTA, CDR2 FQGNSA. V shed 3 bases and J shed 0 bases, with 9 bases lying between them. The CDR3 has 15 amino acids. The CDR3: CASSFSGDSNQPQHF. In nucleotides, the CDR3 is TGTGCCAGCAGCTTCTCAGGGGATAGCAATCAGCCCCAGCATTTT.

The V gene is TRBV6-5, the J gene TRBJ2-7, with D maybe TRBD2 (5 bases). The germline V gene encodes CDR1 MNHEY and CDR2 SVGAGI. The CDR3 covers 14 residues. Between the trimmed V and J ends, which lost 5 bases and 3 bases, there was a span of 14 bases. CDR3 amino acids: CASSQDGGRYEQYF. The DNA for the CDR3 is TGTGCCAGCAGTCAGGACGGAGGCCGCTACGAGCAGTACTTC.

This clone is a singleton in its sample. The chain joins TRBV6-5 to TRBJ1-5; 9 bases fit TRBD1. CDR3 length: 14 amino acids. Looked up from germline, CDR1 is MNHEY and CDR2 is SVGAGI. V was pared by 5 bases and J by 4 bases, with 3 bases of the junction left unmatched. Written as DNA, the CDR3 is TGTGCCAGCAGTACCGGACAGGGGAATCAGCCCCAGCATTTT. It specifies CASSTGQGNQPQHF.

The rearrangement uses TRBV27 and TRBJ2-7; D might be TRBD2 (6 bases). CDR1 and CDR2 from the germline V gene are MNHEY and SMNVEV (reference sequence). Trimming stripped 7 bases from V and 2 bases from J, with 18 bases between. There are 15 residues in the CDR3. The CDR3 region is CASTPRSGGTYEQYF. The CDR3 nucleotides are TGTGCCAGCACCCCTCGTAGCGGAGGGACCTACGAGCAGTACTTC.

The chain recombines TRBV5-1 with TRBJ2-3; 13 bases map to TRBD2. Looked up from germline, CDR1 is SGHRS and CDR2 is YFSETQ. V was clipped by 0 bases and J by 0 bases; unmatched bases: 7. There are 19 residues in the CDR3. The CDR3 coding sequence is TGCGCCAGCAGCTTGGTGCGGACTAGCGGGGGCCCTAGCACAGATACGCAGTATTTT. This encodes CASSLVRTSGGPSTDTQYF. The full variable domain, with the rest looked up from reference TRBV5-1 and TRBJ2-3, is KAGVTQTPRYLIKTRGQQVTLSCSPISGHRSVSWYQQTPGQGLQFLFEYFSETQRNKGNFPGRFSGRQFSNSRSEMNVSTLELGDSALYLCASSLVRTSGGPSTDTQYFGPGTRLTVL.

The chain uses TRBV19 and TRBJ1-3; D ambiguous. Looked up from germline, CDR1 is LNHDA and CDR2 is SQIVND (reference sequence). V lost 7 bases and J 7 bases, leaving 17 bases between the germline ends. The CDR3 has 14 residues. Here the CDR3 reads CASTKRGGRNTIYF. CDR3 nucleotide sequence: TGTGCCAGTACCAAACGTGGCGGAAGGAACACCATATATTTT. Filled out from reference TRBV19 and TRBJ1-3, the complete variable domain reads DGGITQSPKYLFRKEGQNVTLSCEQNLNHDAMYWYRQDPGQGLRLIYYSQIVNDFQKGDIAEGYSVSREKKESFPLTVTSAQKNPTAFYLCASTKRGGRNTIYFGEGSWLTVV.

This rearrangement joins TRBV29-1 to TRBJ2-6; 8 bases align to TRBD2. Trimming took 2 bases from V and 4 from J; bases not matched to a gene: 10. CDR3 length: 17 amino acids. Germline CDR1 reads SQVTM; CDR2 reads ANQGSEA. CDR3 DNA: TGCAGCGTTGAACCTGTAGAGCGGGAGAAGGGGGCCAACGTCCTGACTTTC. It encodes CSVEPVEREKGANVLTF.

CDR3 nucleotides: TGTGCCAGCAGCTTCTCGCTGCTGGAGACCCAGTACTTC. Translated, it gives CASSFSLLETQYF. V usage is TRBV5-5 and J usage is TRBJ2-5, with unresolved D. Germline V gene lookup returns CDR1 SGHKS and CDR2 YYEKEE (reference sequence). V lost 2 bases to trimming and J lost 5 bases, with 10 bases between them. The CDR3 loop spans 13 amino acids.

The CDR3 DNA reads TGTGCCAGCAGCTCCCTGATTGGGGGGGGGCCAGAGACCCAGTACTTC. Protein product: CASSSLIGGGPETQYF. The rearrangement joins TRBV7-6 to TRBJ2-5, with a weak D call TRBD2 (7 bases). This CDR3 has 16 amino acids. Per the germline V gene, CDR1 is SGHVS and CDR2 is FNYEAQ. Trimming took off 4 bases at V and 4 bases at J, with 19 bases between the two ends.

The chain combines TRBV21-1 with TRBJ1-4; the table's D call of TRBD1 was not tested on the DNA. TRBV21-1 constitutes a pseudogene. CDR3 length: 19 amino acids. The CDR3 loop is CASSKAAGRDRGKGEKLFF. In DNA, the CDR3 is TGTGCCAGCAGCAAAGCGGCAGGCCGGGACAGGGGCAAAGGTGAAAAACTGTTTTTT.

V is TRBV27 and J is TRBJ2-7; the D gene is possibly TRBD1 (5 bases). Germline V CDR1 and CDR2: MNHEY, SMNVEV (reference sequence). This CDR3 has 14 amino acids. V was shortened by 2 bases and J by 2 bases, with 10 bases between the two germline ends. The CDR3 DNA reads as TGTGCCAGCAGTTTACGGTGGGGCCCCTACGAGCAGTACTTC. Its translation is CASSLRWGPYEQYF.

This rearrangement joins TRBV5-4 to TRBJ2-5, with D perhaps matching TRBD1 (6 bases). Trimming cost V 2 bases and J 1 base, with 9 bases left between them. CDR3 length equals 14 residues. Per the germline V gene, CDR1 is SGHNT and CDR2 is YYREEE (reference sequence). CDR3 region: CASSLGGSQETQYF. CDR3 nucleotides: TGTGCCAGCAGCTTAGGGGGATCCCAAGAGACCCAGTACTTC.